This T cell receptor (beta chain) was sequenced during a study of T cells in Graves' hyperthyroidism and ophthalmopathy. Study outcomes and limitations: A 13 V-J model separated ophthalmopathy from stable hyperthyroidism. Blood also showed most of the thyroid clonotypes that were expanded above 0.001.

What was amplified from RNA transcripts were TCR beta CDR3 regions. The HTBI set primed first-round TCR CDR3 RT-PCR. TCRdb ran MiXCR on the multiplex PCR reads and lists one entry per CDR3 protein. This table holds 400,000 or so distinct CDR3 sequences, more than 13% found once. The CDR3 has 11 amino acids. Germline V CDR1 and CDR2: MNHEY, SMNVEV (reference sequence). This clonotype has just a few counts. Its antigen is not identified. This may stem from a read error, because a much larger clone lies one nucleotide away. Uncontrolled infection, other autoimmune disease, pregnancy or lactation excluded patients. PBMCs were collected from a roughly 10 ml volume of fresh peripheral blood.

The source of this sequence is a man between 50 and 59 years old with Graves' ophthalmopathy. The sample consisted of blood. The rearrangement joins TRBV27 to TRBJ2-3; D remains ambiguous. DNA of the CDR3: TGTGTCAGCAGTTCGGTAATACGCCAGTATTTT. Amino acid sequence: CVSSSVIRQYF.